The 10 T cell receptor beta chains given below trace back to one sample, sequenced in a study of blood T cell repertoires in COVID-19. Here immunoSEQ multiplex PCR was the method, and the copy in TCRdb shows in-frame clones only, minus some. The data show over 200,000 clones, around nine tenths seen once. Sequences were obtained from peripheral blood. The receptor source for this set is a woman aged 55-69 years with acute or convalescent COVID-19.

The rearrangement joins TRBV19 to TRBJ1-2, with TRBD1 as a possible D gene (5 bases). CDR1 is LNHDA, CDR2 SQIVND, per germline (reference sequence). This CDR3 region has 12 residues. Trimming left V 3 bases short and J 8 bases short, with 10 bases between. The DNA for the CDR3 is TGTGCCAGTAGTATGGCAGGGAACGGCTACACCTTC. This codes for CASSMAGNGYTF.

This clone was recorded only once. The CDR3 region is CASRKLAAYNEQFF. The CDR3 region has the DNA TGCGCCAGCAGGAAATTAGCGGCCTACAATGAGCAGTTCTTC. The V call is TRBV5-1, the J call TRBJ2-1; tentatively, D is TRBD2 (6 bases). There are 14 residues in the CDR3. The germline gives CDR1 SGHRS, CDR2 YFSETQ. Trimming removed 5 bases from V and 2 bases from J, with 11 bases in between.

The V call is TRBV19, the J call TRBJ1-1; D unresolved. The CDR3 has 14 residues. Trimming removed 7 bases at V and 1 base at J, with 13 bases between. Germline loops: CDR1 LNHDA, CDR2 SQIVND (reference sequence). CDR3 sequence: CASISLGTNTEAFF. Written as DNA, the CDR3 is TGTGCCAGTATTTCCCTAGGTACGAACACTGAAGCTTTCTTT. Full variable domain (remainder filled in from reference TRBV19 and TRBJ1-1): DGGITQSPKYLFRKEGQNVTLSCEQNLNHDAMYWYRQDPGQGLRLIYYSQIVNDFQKGDIAEGYSVSREKKESFPLTVTSAQKNPTAFYLCASISLGTNTEAFFGQGTRLTVV.

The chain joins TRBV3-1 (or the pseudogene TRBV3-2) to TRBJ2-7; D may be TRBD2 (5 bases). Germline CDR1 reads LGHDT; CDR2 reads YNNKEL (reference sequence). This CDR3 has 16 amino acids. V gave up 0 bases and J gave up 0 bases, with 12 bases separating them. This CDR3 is CASSQDRLLSSYEQYF. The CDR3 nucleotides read TGTGCCAGCAGCCAAGATCGACTACTAAGCTCCTACGAGCAGTACTTC.

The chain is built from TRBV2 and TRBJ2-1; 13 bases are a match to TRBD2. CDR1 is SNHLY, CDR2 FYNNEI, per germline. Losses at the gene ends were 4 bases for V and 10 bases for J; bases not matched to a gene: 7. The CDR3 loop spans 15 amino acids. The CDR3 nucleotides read TGTGCCAGCAGTGTCCGACTAGCGGGGGGTTCAGAGCAGTTCTTC. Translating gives CASSVRLAGGSEQFF.

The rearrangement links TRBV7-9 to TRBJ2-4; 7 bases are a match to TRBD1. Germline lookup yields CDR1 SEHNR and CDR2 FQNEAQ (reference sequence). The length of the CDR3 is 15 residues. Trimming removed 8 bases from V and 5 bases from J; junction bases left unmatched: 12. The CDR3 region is CASSTSGGRQNIQYF. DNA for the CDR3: TGTGCCAGCTCTACGTCAGGGGGTCGGCAAAACATTCAGTACTTC.

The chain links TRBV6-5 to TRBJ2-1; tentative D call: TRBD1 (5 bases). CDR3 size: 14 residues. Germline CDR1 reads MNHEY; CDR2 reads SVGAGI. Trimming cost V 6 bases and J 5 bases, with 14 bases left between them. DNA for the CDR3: TGTGCCAGCAGCCCAATTCAGGGTAACAATGAGCAGTTCTTC. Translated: CASSPIQGNNEQFF.

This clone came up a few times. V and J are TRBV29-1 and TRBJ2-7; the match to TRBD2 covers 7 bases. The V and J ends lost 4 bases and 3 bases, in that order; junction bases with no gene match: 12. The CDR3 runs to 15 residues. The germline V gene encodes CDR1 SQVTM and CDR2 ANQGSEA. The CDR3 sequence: CSVVGGGPVYYEQYF. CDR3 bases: TGCAGCGTTGTTGGGGGGGGTCCTGTATACTACGAGCAGTACTTC.

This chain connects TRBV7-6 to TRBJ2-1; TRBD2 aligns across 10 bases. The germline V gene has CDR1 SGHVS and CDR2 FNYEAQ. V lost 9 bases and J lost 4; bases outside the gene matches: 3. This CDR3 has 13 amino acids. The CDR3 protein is CASWTSGYNEQFF. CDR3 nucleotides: TGTGCCAGTTGGACTAGCGGTTACAATGAGCAGTTCTTC.

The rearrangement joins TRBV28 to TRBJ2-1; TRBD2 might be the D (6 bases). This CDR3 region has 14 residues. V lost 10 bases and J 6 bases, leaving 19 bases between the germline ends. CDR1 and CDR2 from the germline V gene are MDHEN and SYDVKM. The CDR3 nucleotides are TGTGCCACCTTCGGACACCTCGGGAGCAATGAGCAGTTCTTC. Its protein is CATFGHLGSNEQFF.